This TCR beta chain was sequenced during a study of T cell changes during pregnancy in multiple sclerosis. Repertoires were generated with immunoSEQ multiplex PCR, while TCRdb's copy carries only in-frame clones and drops some. The table records about 88,000 clones, roughly 90% of them present only once. The CDR3 spans 14 residues. Germline CDR1 is SGHRS and CDR2 is YFSETQ. With 3 bases clipped from V and 6 bases from J, the junction kept 3 bases outside the gene matches. The origin of this receptor is a female donor with multiple sclerosis, enrolled in a pregnancy study. V is TRBV5-1 and J is TRBJ2-2, with 9 bases that match TRBD2. The sample here was peripheral blood, taken in the first trimester of pregnancy. The CDR3 here is CASSSQREAGELFF. In nucleotides, the CDR3 is TGCGCCAGCAGCTCGCAGCGGGAGGCCGGGGAGCTGTTTTTT.